One and the same sample provided the 32 T cell receptor beta chains below, sequenced in a study of monozygotic twins with inflammatory bowel disease. TCRdb re-called the 5' RACE reads; every CDR3 protein appears as one record, without DNA. This table lists about 380,000 distinct CDR3 sequences. Sequencing was performed on blood. All receptors come from a human donor with ulcerative colitis or Crohn's disease, or a healthy co-twin of an affected twin (not recorded which).

This chain joins TRBV5-1 and TRBJ1-1; without DNA, the TCRdb call of TRBD1 cannot be checked. Germline V lookup: CDR1 SGHRS, CDR2 YFSETQ. CDR3 length: 17 amino acids. The CDR3 spells CASSLLPGRGQNTEAFF. Full variable domain (outside the CDR3, taken from reference TRBV5-1 and TRBJ1-1): KAGVTQTPRYLIKTRGQQVTLSCSPISGHRSVSWYQQTPGQGLQFLFEYFSETQRNKGNFPGRFSGRQFSNSRSEMNVSTLELGDSALYLCASSLLPGRGQNTEAFFGQGTRLTVV.

The chain carries TRBV4-3 and TRBJ2-5. The germline V gene encodes CDR1 LGHNA and CDR2 YSLEER. CDR3 length: 15 residues. The CDR3 reads CASSQETGIQETQYF.

The gene calls are TRBV5-1 and TRBJ1-4; TCRdb's assignment of TRBD1 cannot be checked, as there is no DNA. The CDR3 has 18 amino acids. The germline V gene has CDR1 SGHRS and CDR2 YFSETQ. The CDR3: CASSPTGGGPRANEKLFF.

The genes are TRBV6-5 and TRBJ2-7; TCRdb's D gene call, TRBD2, goes unchecked for lack of DNA. CDR3 size: 18 residues. Germline lookup yields CDR1 MNHEY and CDR2 SVGAGI. CDR3 loop: CASSYVGGGRGSYYEQYF.

CDR3 sequence: CASSVVDRGSTGELFF. The chain couples TRBV9 to TRBJ2-2; there is no DNA to check the TCRdb D call of TRBD1. The CDR3 spans 16 residues. Per germline, CDR1 SGDLS and CDR2 YYNGEE.

V is TRBV6-2 or TRBV6-3 and J is TRBJ2-7; the TCRdb call, TRBD1, lacks DNA for checking. The CDR3 length is 14 residues. Germline CDR1 reads MNHEY; CDR2 reads SVGEGT. CDR3: CASSYHRYGYEQYF.

The chain has TRBV18 and TRBJ2-6; TCRdb returns TRBD1, unconfirmable since there is no DNA. The germline V gene has CDR1 KGHSH and CDR2 LQKENI. The CDR3 has 18 residues. CDR3 in amino acids: CASSPGTVIISGANVLTF.

V gene TRBV6-5 combines with J gene TRBJ2-3; TCRdb's assignment of TRBD1 cannot be checked, as there is no DNA. This CDR3 region has 17 residues. Germline V gene data show CDR1 as MNHEY and CDR2 as SVGAGI. The CDR3 reads CASSYSLTGGAKGTQYF.

V and J are TRBV6-5 and TRBJ2-2; TCRdb designates TRBD1, a call that cannot be tested without DNA. Germline lookup yields CDR1 MNHEY and CDR2 SVGAGI. The CDR3 consists of 18 residues. CDR3 sequence: CASSSFRGGRRVTGELFF.

The chain couples TRBV6-2 or TRBV6-3 to TRBJ2-6. The CDR3 spans 15 residues. Germline-derived CDR1 and CDR2 are MNHEY and SVGEGT. The CDR3 is CASRNGVAGANVLTF.

V is TRBV7-2 and J is TRBJ1-5; the TCRdb D gene call, TRBD1, has no DNA to confirm it. Germline V gene lookup returns CDR1 SGHTA and CDR2 FQGNSA. The CDR3 extends over 15 amino acids. CDR3 sequence reads: CASSSWTGVGQPQHF.

V gene TRBV4-3 combines with J gene TRBJ2-7. The CDR3 sequence is 15 residues long. Germline-derived CDR1 and CDR2 are LGHNA and YSLEER. The CDR3 is CASSSQNDKYYEQYF.

The rearrangement uses TRBV6-5 and TRBJ1-1. This CDR3 is built from 13 residues. Germline V gene lookup returns CDR1 MNHEY and CDR2 SVGAGI. The chain's CDR3 is CASSYQGSTEAFF.

This chain links TRBV12-3 or TRBV12-4 with TRBJ2-7. The CDR3 covers 16 residues. CDR3 protein: CASSNIDTEIAYEQYF.

The chain combines TRBV6-1 with TRBJ1-5; no DNA is available, so the TRBD1 call from TCRdb remains unchecked. The CDR3 totals 18 residues. Germline V CDR1 and CDR2: MNHNS, SASEGT. CDR3 in amino acids: CASSVPDRGIGRNQPQHF.

The chain is built from TRBV4-2 and TRBJ2-5; TCRdb returns TRBD2, unconfirmable since there is no DNA. The CDR3 contains 14 residues. In germline, CDR1 is LGHNA, CDR2 YNFKEQ. CDR3 loop: CASSQEADGETQYF.

CDR3 sequence reads: CASSVRTGVGEQYF. The genes are TRBV9 and TRBJ2-7; the D call from TCRdb, TRBD1, cannot be confirmed without DNA. Germline V lookup: CDR1 SGDLS, CDR2 YYNGEE. The CDR3 sequence is 14 residues long. Full variable domain (missing parts from reference TRBV9 and TRBJ2-7): DSGVTQTPKHLITATGQRVTLRCSPRSGDLSVYWYQQSLDQGLQFLIQYYNGEERAKGNILERFSAQQFPDLHSELNLSSLELGDSALYFCASSVRTGVGEQYFGPGTRLTVT.

This chain joins TRBV15 and TRBJ2-7; TCRdb's D gene call, TRBD2, goes unchecked for lack of DNA. This CDR3 is 13 amino acids long. In germline, CDR1 is LNHNV, CDR2 YYDKDF (reference sequence). CDR3 in amino acids: CATSTGLSYEQYF.

The chain links TRBV4-2 to TRBJ1-2; TCRdb selects TRBD1, and the lack of DNA leaves this call unchecked. Germline V CDR1 and CDR2: LGHNA, YNFKEQ. The CDR3 is 17 residues long. The CDR3 region is CASSQVRGQGFNYGYTF.

The chain joins TRBV30 to TRBJ2-1. This CDR3 is built from 12 residues. Germline V gene data show CDR1 as GTSNPN and CDR2 as SVGIG (reference sequence). The CDR3 spells CAWSVGSGEQFF.

V usage is TRBV5-4 and J usage is TRBJ1-6; TCRdb picks TRBD1, but there is no DNA to check that call. This CDR3 is 15 amino acids long. The germline CDR1 and CDR2 sequences are SGHNT and YYREEE (reference sequence). CDR3 protein: CASSPPGTENSPLHF.

The chain has TRBV6-2 or TRBV6-3 and TRBJ2-1. CDR1 is MNHEY and CDR2 is SVGEGT in the germline V gene. This CDR3 is 13 amino acids long. CDR3 residues: CASSIAMGNEQFF.

The CDR3 protein is CASSLVPGSHNEQFF. The rearrangement uses TRBV5-6 and TRBJ2-1; the D call from TCRdb, TRBD1, cannot be confirmed without DNA. CDR3 length equals 15 residues. CDR1 is SGHDT, CDR2 YYEEEE, per germline. The entire variable domain, with the rest obtained from reference TRBV5-6 and TRBJ2-1, is as follows: DAGVTQSPTHLIKTRGQQVTLRCSPKSGHDTVSWYQQALGQGPQFIFQYYEEEERQRGNFPDRFSGHQFPNYSSELNVNALLLGDSALYLCASSLVPGSHNEQFFGPGTRLTVL.

The chain recombines TRBV5-1 with TRBJ2-2. CDR3 length: 14 amino acids. Germline V gives CDR1 SGHRS, CDR2 YFSETQ. CDR3 protein: CASSLGQLTGELFF.

CDR3 region: CATSRSSGGALIPDTQYF. The J gene is TRBJ2-3, the V gene TRBV15; as DNA is missing, the TRBD2 call by TCRdb cannot be tested. Germline loops: CDR1 LNHNV, CDR2 YYDKDF (reference sequence). This CDR3 is built from 18 residues.

This chain links TRBV3-1 with TRBJ2-1; TCRdb names TRBD2, which stays unverified in the absence of DNA. The CDR3 loop spans 15 amino acids. Germline values: CDR1 LGHDT, CDR2 YNNKEL (reference sequence). The CDR3 is CASSQGLAGYNEQFF.

The CDR3 is CASSTTGPPNTGELFF. This chain joins TRBV19 and TRBJ2-2; TCRdb names TRBD1, which stays unverified in the absence of DNA. CDR1 is LNHDA and CDR2 is SQIVND in the germline V gene (reference sequence). The CDR3 sequence is 16 residues long.

The genes are TRBV29-1 and TRBJ2-1; TCRdb names TRBD2, which stays unverified in the absence of DNA. The V gene's germline CDR1 is SQVTM and CDR2 ANQGSEA. The CDR3 runs 15 residues. The chain's CDR3 is CSVERVAGGLNEQFF.

This chain links TRBV12-3 or TRBV12-4 with TRBJ1-5; TCRdb outputs TRBD1, but without DNA this stays unchecked. The CDR3 is made up of 14 amino acids. The CDR3: CASSFGQVNQPQHF.

The CDR3: CASSTRSSYNSPLHF. The chain uses TRBV7-2 and TRBJ1-6. The CDR3 contains 15 residues. CDR1 is SGHTA and CDR2 is FQGNSA in the germline V gene.

The rearrangement links TRBV5-1 to TRBJ1-3; TCRdb lists TRBD1, though no DNA is available to test this call. Germline CDR1 and CDR2: SGHRS and YFSETQ. This CDR3 spans 14 amino acids. CDR3 sequence reads: CASSTGTLGNTIYF.

The rearrangement uses TRBV28 and TRBJ2-5; the TCRdb D gene call, TRBD2, has no DNA to confirm it. Germline lookup yields CDR1 MDHEN and CDR2 SYDVKM. This CDR3 region has 15 residues. The CDR3 loop is CASNPPGTAQETQYF.